The sequence of this T cell receptor (beta chain) was determined in a study of shared clonotypes between healthy human individuals. Measured with immunoSEQ multiplex PCR; TCRdb has only the in-frame clones, and not every one. The sample carries 1.5 million to 1.9 million clones, around 98% recorded once. General study results and limits: Estimated richness was generally greater in naive than memory subsets. The study drew on few donors, limiting represented genetic and exposure-history diversity.

The CDR3 runs 13 residues. Germline V lookup: CDR1 SGHDN, CDR2 FVKESK. Trimming pared 0 bases from V and 8 bases from J, leaving 9 bases between. As concerns this clone: What it recognizes is unknown.

This sequence joins TRBV14 and TRBJ2-3; D unresolved. This TCR came from a man aged 25 to 40 in good health. The sequenced material came from naive CD4+ T cells sorted from blood. Subset reported: CD45RA+ positively selected. The CDR3 DNA is TGTGCCAGCAGCCAAGATCTCCTCTCTACGCAGTATTTT. Its protein is CASSQDLLSTQYF.